This note documents a single TCR beta chain sequence. It lacks a known antigen. Within one base of it there is no much larger clone, and no base qualities were kept. The sample originates from a study of cytomegalovirus exposure and HLA in healthy donors (dated by TCRdb to 2016 to 2017). Looking at the study overall: An earlier analysis of several hundred of the donors reported roughly 300 Gb of sequence data and 117 million unique TCR beta sequences from around 200 million T cells. To study patterns of TCR occurrence, a later analysis re-analyzed previously published TCR beta repertoires from 550 to 800 donors and added high-resolution HLA genotyping. Typing coverage differed by locus: A, B, C, DRB1 and DQB1 were typed in roughly 620-640 donors, DQA1 in around 500, DPA1 in around 580, and DPB1 in around 490. A later genetic analysis used genome-wide SNP genotypes for about 60% of the roughly 700 donors, treating that subset as a discovery cohort. Among approximately 370 genotyped donors of the cohort, an average of approximately 240,000 unique TCR beta nucleotide sequences was sequenced per donor, of which approximately 19% were non-productive. Rather than drawing on any new phenotypic data, the later analysis identified candidate immune exposures from TCR beta sequences and the way those sequences occurred across donors. To predict cytomegalovirus infection status, the study combined high-throughput TCR immunosequencing, statistical association of individual TCRs with disease status, and machine learning. Both class I and class II loci were covered by HLA typing, at four-digit resolution. In addition to the first cohort of approximately 670 subjects, a separate validation cohort of 120 different subjects was used. An early release that covered fewer than 800 HLA-typed donors contained about 300 gigabases of sequencing data and approximately 85 million unique TCR sequences. All discovery cohort repertoires had been generated on a single sequencing platform. The study was designed to test whether signatures of past pathogen exposure could be identified by cataloging public T cell receptors. To decide whether each TCR beta V gene segment behaved as functional or pseudogenic, an earlier analysis of fewer than 750 of the donors relied on high-throughput TCR beta sequencing. Several DR-DQ haplotypes were handled as single units for association and clustering because linkage in the cohort was strong. The T cell repertoires of some 670 subjects were profiled by immunosequencing and related to cytomegalovirus serostatus. Of the roughly 410 genotyped donors, 70% to 90% were placed in the genetic ancestry cluster associated with self-reported Caucasian donors. Donor age, sex, ethnicity and CMV serostatus were compiled together with the repertoire data.

Study-wide conclusions, independent of this receptor: Correlated functional status among segregating V segments might be attributable to linkage disequilibrium, but an unknown experimental factor could not be ruled out. The classifier was reported to diagnose cytomegalovirus status with high specificity and sensitivity in both the original cohort and the validation cohort. A few of the identified cytomegalovirus-associated TCR beta chains were confirmed in vitro to be specific for cytomegalovirus antigens. Several of the top co-occurrence clusters appeared to be linked to parvovirus B19, influenza, CMV and Epstein-Barr virus, according to a later analysis. A group of highly shared sequence variants was considered likely to be a technical artifact of the sequencing pipeline. Most TCR sequences were observed very rarely across donors, whereas some public TCRs were present in many individuals. A later analysis found that TCR association rates varied across HLA loci, with DRB1 alleles showing the most associated TCRs and HLA-C alleles the fewest. V-gene and J-gene trimming of TCR beta chains was associated with a missense DCLRE1C variant in a later genetic analysis, and the association was replicated in an independent cohort. Strong co-occurrence of HLA alleles, especially DR and DQ, made assigning TCR associations to individual alleles difficult. The presence/absence analyses assumed that sequencing depth was roughly uniform across donors, and that assumption may not be true. In this cohort, only TCR beta chains were sequenced, and detectable features were limited by the absence of alpha or paired-chain data. The study listed 150 to 200 TCR beta chains as associated with cytomegalovirus. Immune exposure information for the cohort was limited to CMV serostatus. HLA typing was unavailable for some donors at each locus, so association tests used only the typed subset. The 87-base-pair reads could not distinguish some IMGT-functional V segments, including TRBV6-2 and TRBV6-3, so those segments were excluded. An earlier analysis of some 560 of the donors showed that most TCR beta V segments appeared in productive rearrangements either about 87% or about 30% of the time, which broadly matched IMGT annotations. Most CMV-associated TCR beta chains appeared to be HLA-restricted in a later analysis, and the HLA associations seemed to be driven largely by CMV exposure. In a later analysis, about 17,000 TCR beta sequences were associated with specific HLA alleles at a false discovery rate of 0.05. Because counts were too low, fewer than 20 rarely observed V segments, including chromosome 9 orphons, were excluded from the earlier analysis of several hundred of the donors. In a later genetic analysis, fewer N-insertions in productive TCRs were reported among donors in an Asian-associated ancestry cluster than the roughly 700-donor mean. A later analysis found that HLA-associated TCR beta chains were more clonally expanded and had lower generation probabilities than equally common non-associated chains. It was suggested by the authors that the approach could potentially be generalized to other disease states and immunological phenotypes. A further reported finding was that TCR beta sequences accurately predicted the HLA-A and HLA-B alleles for most subjects in the first cohort.

Library method: the immunoSEQ multiplex PCR assay. For the multiplex PCR, a mixture combining 60 forward primers for TCR Vbeta segments and 13 reverse primers for TCR Jbeta segments was used. A multiplex PCR assay on genomic DNA amplified the CDR3 region of rearranged TCR beta genes. On the Illumina HiSeq System, the amplified TCR beta libraries were sequenced as 87-base-pair reads. The paper's data handling went like this. In a later analysis, some 80 million unique TCR beta chains were counted across the 500 to 850 repertoires, and approximately 11 million of these chains were shared by at least two donors. To remove PCR and sequencing errors, raw reads were error-corrected and collapsed into unique sequences using a nearest-neighbor algorithm that merged closely related sequences. To assign V, D and J gene segments, CDR3 sequences were aligned to IMGT reference sequences. For a sequence to be retained, at least a six-nucleotide match to both a V gene segment and a J gene segment was required. Rearrangements were called productive when the CDR3 lacked stop codons and stayed in frame with V and J; all others were non-productive. CDR3 was defined according to IMGT convention as the region running from the second conserved V-encoded cysteine to the conserved J-encoded phenylalanine. The earlier analysis of about 560 of the donors excluded any sequence lacking an unambiguous match to a single V gene segment. An earlier analysis of 587 of the donors classified V segments as functional when productive rearrangements were above 56.7% and as segregating when the standard deviation between donors was above 5%. To diagnose cytomegalovirus status from the catalog of TCR beta chain sequences, a statistical classification framework was built. V and J gene assignment, in a later analysis, came from comparing TCR nucleotide sequences with IMGT/GENE-DB human TR gene sequences. The TCRdist pipeline was used in a later analysis to assign CDR3 sequences and most-parsimonious VDJ recombination scenarios. In a later analysis, each TCR beta chain was defined by its CDR3 amino acid sequence together with its V-gene family, and reads lacking a unique V-gene family were excluded. To address suspected cross-contamination and a sequencing artifact, a later analysis removed a few hundred highly shared, low-generation-probability nucleotide sequences. In a later analysis, a clonal expansion index for each public chain was calculated from normalized within-repertoire ranks of inferred template counts. In a later analysis, generation probabilities were computed with a VDJ recombination model fitted to out-of-frame rearrangements, and the resulting probabilities were checked against IGoR. In a later analysis, TCR-TCR, TCR-HLA and TCR-CMV co-occurrence was scored with hypergeometric tests, and a repertoire-size bias correction was applied to TCR pairs. A later analysis estimated false discovery rates by permuting HLA or CMV assignments 20 times. In a later analysis, co-occurring TCRs were grouped with DBSCAN, and TCRdist sequence similarity was added when clustering was performed within HLA-allele-positive subsets. Repertoires with fewer than 30,000 or more than 120,000 public chains were left out of co-occurrence clustering, as were a handful of repertoires with anomalous nucleotide sharing. This is the immuneACCESS table as TCRdb keeps it, with only in-frame sequences that have V and J called. A part of the clones is gone; compared with another copy, unresolved V genes explain less than half, and the rest is unexplained. Clonal size and the V and J genes are those of that table, whereas D and trimming came from the DNA. The sample table records about 140,000 clones; 70% to 80% of these occur just once. 2.2% of the sample is in the top ten clones.

The cohort consisted of fewer than 700 healthy bone marrow donors. Cohort members were all nominally healthy when sampled, although unrecorded immune exposures were likely present. The donor tested CMV seronegative, placing the donor among the 350 or so seronegative members of the cohort. Each donor provided a peripheral blood sample, and peripheral blood mononuclear cells were used for TCR beta sequencing. Genomic DNA was extracted from the blood cell samples with the Qiagen DNeasy Blood Extraction Kit. V loses 7 bases of germline sequence and J loses 9 bases, and the interval between the two ends is 13 bases. The germline V gene yields SGHTA for CDR1 and FQGNSA for CDR2. The CDR3, cysteine through phenylalanine, is 12 amino acids long. The CDR3 DNA has 36 bases and is translated from base 1.

The chain is assembled from TRBV7-2 and TRBJ2-1; a tentative D match to TRBD2 spans 5 bases. Sample: PBMCs. The TCR comes from a man under 40 in good health and CMV-seronegative. For the CDR3, the sequence is CASTQDSGEQFF. The nucleotides are TGTGCCAGCACTCAGGACTCTGGTGAGCAGTTCTTC.